This TCR beta chain was recorded in a study of spatial heterogeneity in lung cancer. Study overall: Compared with alpha-chain sequences, beta-chain sequences were consistently detected in greater numbers.

There are many counts of this clonotype. V lost 6 bases and J 4 bases, leaving 15 bases between the germline ends. The V gene's germline CDR1 is MNHEY and CDR2 SVGEGT. This CDR3 is 14 amino acids long. One entry per CDR3 protein, called by TCRdb with MiXCR from the 5' RACE reads. The table shows about 120,000 distinct CDR3 sequences, with 10% to 15% occurring only once. Time point meaning: blood at routine non-recurrence follow-up after resection. The authors sequenced whole RNA from tumor, nontumor lung or frozen PBMC without sorting. This sample comprised PBMCs, obtained at follow-up. This clonotype was obtained from a male donor with early-stage non-small cell lung cancer. The V and J genes are TRBV6-2 or TRBV6-3 and TRBJ1-2; unclear D gene. CDR3 protein: CASREVPRGYGYTF. The CDR3 nucleotides read TGTGCCAGCAGAGAAGTGCCTCGGGGCTATGGCTACACCTTC.